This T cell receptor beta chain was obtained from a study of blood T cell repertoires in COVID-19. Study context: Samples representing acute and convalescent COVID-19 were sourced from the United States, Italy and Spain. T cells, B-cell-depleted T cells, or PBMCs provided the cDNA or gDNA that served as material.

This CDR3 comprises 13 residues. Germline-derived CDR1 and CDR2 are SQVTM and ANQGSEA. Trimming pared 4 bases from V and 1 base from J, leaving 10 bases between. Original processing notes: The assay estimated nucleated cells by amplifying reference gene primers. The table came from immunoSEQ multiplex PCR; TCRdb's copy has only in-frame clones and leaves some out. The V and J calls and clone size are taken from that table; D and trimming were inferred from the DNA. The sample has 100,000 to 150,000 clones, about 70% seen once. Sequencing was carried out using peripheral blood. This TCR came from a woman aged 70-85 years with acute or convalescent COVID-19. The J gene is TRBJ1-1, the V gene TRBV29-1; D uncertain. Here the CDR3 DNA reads TGCAGCGTTGGGGAGAGGGAGAACACTGAAGCTTTCTTT. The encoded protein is CSVGERENTEAFF. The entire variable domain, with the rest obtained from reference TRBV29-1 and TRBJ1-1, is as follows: SAVISQKPSRDICQRGTSLTIQCQVDSQVTMMFWYRQQPGQSLTLIATANQGSEATYESGFVIDKFPISRPNLTFSTLTVSNMSPEDSSIYLCSVGERENTEAFFGQGTRLTVV.